The 30 T cell receptor beta chains reported below all come from one sample, sequenced in a study of CD8 T cells in Susac syndrome. Roughly 0.5 to 1 ug RNA was reverse transcribed with random hexamers. TCRdb re-called the immunoSEQ multiplex PCR reads through MiXCR, storing one row per CDR3 protein. This sample has some 130,000 distinct CDR3 sequences, with around 95% found just once. Sequenced material: CD8+ T cells from PBMCs. These receptors came from a human donor with Susac syndrome.

The chain recombines TRBV20-1 with TRBJ2-7, with unresolved D. The V gene's germline CDR1 is DFQATT and CDR2 SNEGSKA (reference sequence). The CDR3 consists of 11 residues. Trimming pared 0 bases from V and 6 bases from J, leaving 6 bases between. Written as DNA, the CDR3 is TGCAGTGCTAGAGATTGGACCGAGCAGTACTTC. It codes for CSARDWTEQYF.

The chain couples TRBV19 to TRBJ1-5; 8 nucleotides align to TRBD1. CDR1 LNHDA and CDR2 SQIVND come from the germline V gene (reference sequence). Trimming cost V 7 bases and J 1 base; bases outside gene matches: 9. The CDR3 is made up of 16 amino acids. The DNA of the CDR3 is TGTGCCAGTACCCTCAGGGGGCTAAGGAGCAATCAGCCCCAGCATTTT. Protein product: CASTLRGLRSNQPQHF.

The chain combines TRBV7-9 with TRBJ2-7; TRBD1 aligns across 10 bases. The CDR3 is 14 amino acids. Germline CDR1 reads SEHNR; CDR2 reads FQNEAQ (reference sequence). Trimming removed 5 bases from V and 4 bases from J; junction bases left unmatched: 5. The CDR3 sequence: CASSDGTGEYEQYF. The CDR3 DNA reads as TGTGCCAGCAGCGACGGGACAGGGGAGTACGAGCAGTACTTC.

This chain links TRBV20-1 with TRBJ2-1, with D possibly being TRBD1 (5 bases). Looked up from germline, CDR1 is DFQATT and CDR2 is SNEGSKA (reference sequence). V was clipped by 1 base and J by 0 bases, with 10 bases between them. The CDR3 totals 15 residues. CDR3 coding DNA: TGCAGTGCTAGAGGGACACAGAGCTCCTACAATGAGCAGTTCTTC. Translated, it gives CSARGTQSSYNEQFF.

This clonotype has a single count. The chain combines TRBV5-1 with TRBJ2-7, with TRBD1 matching over 9 bases. This CDR3 spans 16 amino acids. Germline V gives CDR1 SGHRS, CDR2 YFSETQ. The junction had 11 bases not matched to a gene; V was cut back by 4 bases and J by 3 bases. The DNA for the CDR3 is TGCGCCAGCAGCGGTGAACAGGGGGCCAACATCTACGAGCAGTACTTC. Encoded protein: CASSGEQGANIYEQYF.

This chain uses TRBV6-2 or TRBV6-3 with TRBJ2-3; a weak D match, TRBD2 (6 bases). V lost 10 bases and J 7 bases, leaving 12 bases between the germline ends. This CDR3 comprises 11 residues. CDR1 and CDR2 from the germline V gene are MNHEY and SVGEGT. The CDR3 sequence is CATAGGNTQYF. CDR3 nucleotides: TGTGCCACCGCAGGAGGGAATACGCAGTATTTT.

The rearrangement links TRBV18 to TRBJ2-1, with 11 bases matching TRBD2. Trimming took 1 base from V and 9 from J; bases not matched to a gene: 8. The germline V gene has CDR1 KGHSH and CDR2 LQKENI. The CDR3 totals 16 residues. The CDR3 sequence: CASSPLVAGGPGEQFF. The CDR3 DNA reads as TGTGCCAGCTCACCACTCGTAGCGGGAGGGCCTGGTGAGCAGTTCTTC. The full variable domain, with the rest looked up from reference TRBV18 and TRBJ2-1, is NAGVMQNPRHLVRRRGQEARLRCSPMKGHSHVYWYRQLPEEGLKFMVYLQKENIIDESGMPKERFSAEFPKEGPSILRIQQVVRGDSAAYFCASSPLVAGGPGEQFFGPGTRLTVL.

This chain connects TRBV9 to TRBJ2-4, with TRBD1 matching 7 bases. V gave up 0 bases and J gave up 7 bases; unmatched junction bases: 4. Germline assignment: CDR1 SGDLS and CDR2 YYNGEE. This CDR3 contains 14 residues. In DNA, the CDR3 is TGTGCCAGCAGCGTAGGAGGGGGCGTCAACATTCAGTACTTC. Encoded protein: CASSVGGGVNIQYF.

This chain connects TRBV4-1 to TRBJ2-3; tentatively, D is TRBD1 or TRBD2 (6 bases each). Looked up from germline, CDR1 is MGHRA and CDR2 is YSYEKL. V lost 0 bases and J lost 2, with 15 bases in between. This CDR3 is 17 amino acids long. CDR3 DNA sequence: TGCGCCAGCAGCCAAGAGGGGGCGCTAGCGCTCACAGATACGCAGTATTTT. It translates to CASSQEGALALTDTQYF.

This sequence joins TRBV24-1 and TRBJ2-1; no clear D gene. The V gene lost 4 bases and the J gene lost 9 bases, with 9 bases spanning the gap. The germline V gene encodes CDR1 KGHDR and CDR2 SFDVKD. The CDR3 is 12 residues long. CDR3 coding DNA: TGTGCCACCAGTGAGGGTGAGAGTGAGCAGTTCTTC. This gives the protein CATSEGESEQFF.

The chain recombines TRBV20-1 with TRBJ2-1; 8 bases are a match to TRBD2. The CDR3 is made up of 19 amino acids. Germline CDR1 and CDR2: DFQATT and SNEGSKA (reference sequence). Germline trimming cut 3 bases from V and 6 bases from J; bases unmatched to any gene: 22. The DNA for the CDR3 is TGCAGTGCTAGGGGACTAGTGTTTGTGTTTCGGCAATTCGGCAATGAGCAGTTCTTC. Amino acid sequence: CSARGLVFVFRQFGNEQFF.

The chain carries TRBV12-3 or TRBV12-4 and TRBJ2-5; D is ambiguous. Trimming cost V 7 bases and J 5 bases, with 17 bases left between them. The CDR3 spans 14 residues. Here the CDR3 reads CASTLTGRWETQYF. For the CDR3, the DNA is TGTGCCAGCACCCTGACTGGACGATGGGAGACCCAGTACTTC.

This clonotype has a single count. The chain uses TRBV9 and TRBJ2-5; D gene uncertain. V dropped 0 bases and J dropped 3 bases, with 12 bases sitting between them. CDR1 is SGDLS, CDR2 YYNGEE, per germline. This CDR3 is built from 15 residues. The CDR3 is CASSVAVNSKETQYF. CDR3 bases: TGTGCCAGCAGCGTAGCCGTAAACAGCAAAGAGACCCAGTACTTC. Full variable domain (missing parts from reference TRBV9 and TRBJ2-5): DSGVTQTPKHLITATGQRVTLRCSPRSGDLSVYWYQQSLDQGLQFLIQYYNGEERAKGNILERFSAQQFPDLHSELNLSSLELGDSALYFCASSVAVNSKETQYFGPGTRLLVL.

This chain links TRBV20-1 with TRBJ1-2, with TRBD1 matching 8 bases. The CDR3 is 15 residues long. Germline V gene sequence: CDR1 DFQATT, CDR2 SNEGSKA (reference sequence). The J segment lost 4 bases and the V segment lost 6 bases, leaving 13 bases of the junction unmatched. The CDR3 reads CSAMRSPGGLYGYTF. CDR3 nucleotide sequence: TGCAGTGCCATGAGATCCCCAGGGGGCCTCTATGGCTACACCTTC.

The chain combines TRBV10-3 with TRBJ2-1, with D possibly matching TRBD2 (5 bases). Germline V lookup: CDR1 ENHRY, CDR2 SYGVKD. Trimming took 3 bases from V and 0 from J, leaving 9 bases between them. The CDR3 runs 15 residues. The CDR3 protein is CAISEGGGSYNEQFF. In DNA form, the CDR3 reads TGTGCCATCAGTGAAGGCGGAGGCTCCTACAATGAGCAGTTCTTC.

This sequence joins TRBV28 and TRBJ1-2; D possibly corresponds to TRBD1 (5 bases). This CDR3 region has 15 residues. Germline V lookup: CDR1 MDHEN, CDR2 SYDVKM. Trimming left V 3 bases short and J 5 bases short, with 16 bases between. In DNA form, the CDR3 reads TGTGCCAGCAGTTTCCGCGACAGTTACTCATATGGCTACACCTTC. This sequence encodes CASSFRDSYSYGYTF.

The chain employs TRBV27 and TRBJ2-6; D is undetermined. Trimming removed 5 bases from V and 0 bases from J, with 8 bases in between. Germline-derived CDR1 and CDR2 are MNHEY and SMNVEV (reference sequence). The CDR3 is 15 residues long. CDR3 nucleotide sequence: TGTGCCAGCAGTCCAGACACCTCTGGGGCCAACGTCCTGACTTTC. It yields the protein CASSPDTSGANVLTF.

The J gene is TRBJ2-7, the V gene TRBV4-2, with 11 positions matching TRBD2. This CDR3 comprises 16 residues. With 2 bases clipped from V and 2 bases from J, the junction kept 5 bases outside the gene matches. In germline, CDR1 is LGHNA, CDR2 YNFKEQ. This chain's CDR3 is CASSQSLAGAPYEQYF. Written as DNA, the CDR3 is TGTGCCAGCAGCCAATCACTAGCGGGAGCCCCCTACGAGCAGTACTTC.

The CDR3 bases are TGTGCCAGCAGCGTTAACAGGGCGAACACTGAAGCTTTCTTT. Amino acids: CASSVNRANTEAFF. J is TRBJ1-1 and V is TRBV9; possible D gene TRBD1, 6 bases. From germline, CDR1 is SGDLS and CDR2 YYNGEE. The ends were cut back, 2 bases at V and 1 base at J, with 9 bases in the middle. The CDR3 extends over 14 amino acids.

V gene TRBV7-9 combines with J gene TRBJ2-5; TRBD2 is a possible D gene (5 bases). Trimming stripped 3 bases from V and 1 base from J, with 9 bases between. The CDR3 covers 14 residues. Germline V gene lookup returns CDR1 SEHNR and CDR2 FQNEAQ (reference sequence). CDR3: CASSLVGVQETQYF. CDR3 nucleotide sequence: TGTGCCAGCAGCTTGGTCGGGGTCCAAGAGACCCAGTACTTC.

This chain connects TRBV20-1 to TRBJ2-1, with D hard to call. The CDR3 spans 18 residues. CDR1 is DFQATT, CDR2 SNEGSKA, per germline (reference sequence). V lost 5 bases and J 9 bases, leaving 32 bases between the germline ends. In DNA, the CDR3 is TGCAGTGCTCTTAGACATCCGATTTTGTCAGGTGTCGGCGGTGAGCAGTTCTTC. Its translation: CSALRHPILSGVGGEQFF.

The chain links TRBV29-1 to TRBJ2-7; D remains unclear. The CDR3 length is 13 residues. Germline CDR1 reads SQVTM; CDR2 reads ANQGSEA. V lost 4 bases and J 2 bases, leaving 12 bases between the germline ends. In nucleotides, the CDR3 is TGCAGCGTTGTTAGGGCGAAACCCTACGAGCAGTACTTC. It codes for CSVVRAKPYEQYF.

This clonotype occurred once. This chain links TRBV30 with TRBJ2-7; possibly TRBD2 for D (6 bases). V shed 2 bases and J shed 6 bases, with 17 bases lying between them. CDR1 is GTSNPN and CDR2 is SVGIG in the germline V gene (reference sequence). The CDR3 has 14 amino acids. CDR3 loop: CAWSLVSGVGEQYF. CDR3 in DNA: TGTGCCTGGAGTTTGGTGTCGGGAGTGGGCGAGCAGTACTTC.

The chain is built from TRBV2 and TRBJ1-2, with 8 bases aligning to TRBD1. Losses at the gene ends were 4 bases for V and 4 bases for J; bases not matched to a gene: 5. This CDR3 region has 14 residues. The V gene's germline CDR1 is SNHLY and CDR2 FYNNEI. This CDR3 is CASSAPGQVYGYTF. CDR3 DNA: TGTGCCAGCAGTGCTCCGGGACAGGTCTATGGCTACACCTTC.

The chain employs TRBV6-5 and TRBJ2-2, with unresolved D. CDR1 and CDR2 (germline): MNHEY, SVGAGI. There are 11 residues in the CDR3. V shed 11 bases and J shed 7 bases, with 11 bases lying between them. The CDR3 DNA is TGTGCCGCACTCGGTTACGGGGAGCTGTTTTTT. This sequence encodes CAALGYGELFF.

This chain connects TRBV11-2 to TRBJ2-7; TRBD1 might be the D (6 bases). V gave up 3 bases and J gave up 6 bases, with 12 bases separating them. CDR1 and CDR2 from the germline V gene are SGHAT and FQNNGV. The CDR3 is 13 residues long. CDR3 residues: CASSFPGESEQYF. The CDR3 coding sequence is TGTGCCAGCAGCTTTCCAGGGGAAAGCGAGCAGTACTTC.

DNA of the CDR3: TGCAGTGCTGGGGAGACAGGACTCCTTCATGGCTACACCTTC. Protein sequence: CSAGETGLLHGYTF. The gene calls are TRBV20-1 and TRBJ1-2; tentatively, D is TRBD1 (6 bases). Germline assignment: CDR1 DFQATT and CDR2 SNEGSKA (reference sequence). The CDR3 spans 14 residues. V lost 5 bases, J lost 6 bases, and 19 bases lay in between.

This clonotype was seen only once. This sequence joins TRBV4-1 and TRBJ1-2; no firm D call. This CDR3 has 15 amino acids. Trimming pared 1 base from V and 1 base from J, leaving 10 bases between. Germline values: CDR1 MGHRA, CDR2 YSYEKL. CDR3 loop: CASSQVPRGNYGYTF. CDR3 bases: TGCGCCAGCAGCCAAGTCCCGCGGGGTAACTATGGCTACACCTTC.

This chain connects TRBV19 to TRBJ2-1, with D possibly TRBD2 on 6 matching bases. V was shortened by 6 bases and J by 9 bases, with 9 bases between the two germline ends. CDR3 length equals 11 residues. Germline V lookup: CDR1 LNHDA, CDR2 SQIVND (reference sequence). This chain's CDR3 is CASRLGGEQFF. CDR3 DNA: TGTGCCAGTAGGCTGGGAGGTGAGCAGTTCTTC.

The chain has TRBV29-1 and TRBJ2-1; D is unclear. Germline V gene data show CDR1 as SQVTM and CDR2 as ANQGSEA. CDR3 size: 13 residues. Trimming stripped 4 bases from V and 5 bases from J, with 12 bases between. As DNA, the CDR3 is TGCAGCGTTGTGTTTCTACTAAACAATGAGCAGTTCTTC. Translating it yields CSVVFLLNNEQFF.